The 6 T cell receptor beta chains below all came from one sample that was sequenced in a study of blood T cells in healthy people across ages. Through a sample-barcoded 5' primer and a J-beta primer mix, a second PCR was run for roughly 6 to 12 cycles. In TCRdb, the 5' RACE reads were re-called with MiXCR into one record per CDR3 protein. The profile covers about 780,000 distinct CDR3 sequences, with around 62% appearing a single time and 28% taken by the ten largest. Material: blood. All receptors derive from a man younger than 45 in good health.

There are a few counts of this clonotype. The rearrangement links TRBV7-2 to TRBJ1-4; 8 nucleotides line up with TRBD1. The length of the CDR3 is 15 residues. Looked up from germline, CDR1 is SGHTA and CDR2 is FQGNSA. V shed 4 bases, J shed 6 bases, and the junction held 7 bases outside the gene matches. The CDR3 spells CASSSRTGQDEKLFF. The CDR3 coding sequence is TGTGCCAGCAGCTCCCGGACAGGGCAGGATGAAAAACTGTTTTTT.

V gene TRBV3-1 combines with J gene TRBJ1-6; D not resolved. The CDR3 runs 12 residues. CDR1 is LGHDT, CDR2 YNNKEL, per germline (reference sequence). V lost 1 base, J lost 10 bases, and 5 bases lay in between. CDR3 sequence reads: CASSQGSSPLHF. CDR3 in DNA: TGTGCCAGCAGCCAAGGATCATCACCCCTCCACTTT. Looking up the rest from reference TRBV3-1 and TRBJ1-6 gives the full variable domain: DTAVSQTPKYLVTQMGNDKSIKCEQNLGHDTMYWYKQDSKKFLKIMFSYNNKELIINETVPNRFSPKSPDKAHLNLHINSLELGDSAVYFCASSQGSSPLHFGNGTRLTVT.

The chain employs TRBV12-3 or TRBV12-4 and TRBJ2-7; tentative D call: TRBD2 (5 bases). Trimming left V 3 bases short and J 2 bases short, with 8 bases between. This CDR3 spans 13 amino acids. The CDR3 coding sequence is TGTGCCAGCAGTTTTAAGGGAGCCTACGAGCAGTACTTC. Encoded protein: CASSFKGAYEQYF.

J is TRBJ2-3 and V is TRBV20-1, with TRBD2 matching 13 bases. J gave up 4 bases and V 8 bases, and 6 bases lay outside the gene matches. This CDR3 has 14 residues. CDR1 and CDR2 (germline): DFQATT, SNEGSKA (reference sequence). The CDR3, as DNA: TGCAGTCCAGGGACTAGCGGGGCATCAGATACGCAGTATTTT. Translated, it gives CSPGTSGASDTQYF.

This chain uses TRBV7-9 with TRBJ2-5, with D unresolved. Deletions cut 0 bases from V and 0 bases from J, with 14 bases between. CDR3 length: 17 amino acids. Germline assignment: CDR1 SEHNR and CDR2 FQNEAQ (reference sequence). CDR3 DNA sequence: TGTGCCAGCAGCTTAGCGATCGACCTACGGAACCAAGAGACCCAGTACTTC. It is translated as CASSLAIDLRNQETQYF.

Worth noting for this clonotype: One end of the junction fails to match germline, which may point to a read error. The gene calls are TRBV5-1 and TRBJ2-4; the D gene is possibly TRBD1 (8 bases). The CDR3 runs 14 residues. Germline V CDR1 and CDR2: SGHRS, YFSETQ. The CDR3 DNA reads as TGCGTCAGCAGCTTGGACCAGGGGGCGGGAGAGCAGTACTTC. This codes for CVSSLDQGAGEQYF.